The clone carrying this T cell receptor beta chain was seen only once. The sample comes from a study of control samples from healthy donors and cancer patients. Trimming took 2 bases from V and 3 from J, leaving 10 bases between them. The CDR3 loop spans 15 amino acids. Per the germline V gene, CDR1 is MDHEN and CDR2 is SYDVKM. Sequenced by immunoSEQ multiplex PCR; TCRdb stores in-frame clones only, minus some. The sample yields roughly 400,000 clones, 75% to 95% seen once. The chain employs TRBV28 and TRBJ1-4, with no clear D. Sample: PBMCs. The clonotype originates from a man aged 35-49 years with head and neck cancer. The CDR3 sequence is CASSLRWQPNEKLFF. The CDR3 DNA reads as TGTGCCAGCAGTTTACGTTGGCAGCCTAATGAAAAACTGTTTTTT.